These 30 T cell receptor beta chains came from one sample sequenced in a study of shared clonotypes between healthy human individuals. Clones were read by immunoSEQ multiplex PCR, and TCRdb kept only the in-frame ones, dropping some. The sample lists about 1,900,000 clones; roughly 95% were seen once. Naive CD8 populations comprised CD45RO-negative cells positively selected for CCR7, excluding terminally differentiated effector memory CD45RA+ cells. Sequenced sample: naive CD8+ T cells sorted from blood. The receptors shown here come from a young man in good health.

This chain joins TRBV5-6 and TRBJ2-7, with D uncertain. Germline assignment: CDR1 SGHDT and CDR2 YYEEEE. The CDR3 spans 15 residues. V dropped 0 bases and J dropped 2 bases, with 12 bases sitting between them. The CDR3 sequence: CASSLGGNRPYEQYF. As DNA, the CDR3 is TGTGCCAGCAGCTTGGGCGGTAACAGACCCTACGAGCAGTACTTC.

This sequence joins TRBV27 and TRBJ2-2, with D maybe TRBD2 (6 bases). Trimming cost V 3 bases and J 3 bases, with 8 bases left between them. Germline values: CDR1 MNHEY, CDR2 SMNVEV (reference sequence). The CDR3 contains 14 residues. CDR3 amino acids: CASSFGLHTGELFF. The CDR3 DNA is TGTGCCAGCAGTTTCGGACTACACACCGGGGAGCTGTTTTTT.

The chain recombines TRBV4-3 with TRBJ2-7; 11 bases align to TRBD2. CDR1 and CDR2 (germline): LGHNA, YSLEER. CDR3 size: 16 residues. The trim removed 3 bases at V and 2 bases at J, leaving 6 bases unmatched. CDR3 residues: CASSHGVAGGPYEQYF. CDR3 sequence (DNA): TGCGCCAGCAGCCACGGGGTAGCGGGAGGGCCCTACGAGCAGTACTTC.

A note on this clone: The identical CDR3 is also encoded by other nucleotide sequences in the sample. The gene calls are TRBV28 and TRBJ1-2; 10 nucleotides line up with TRBD1. Germline V gene data show CDR1 as MDHEN and CDR2 as SYDVKM. The CDR3 extends over 14 amino acids. V was clipped by 4 bases and J by 2 bases; unmatched bases: 1. Written as DNA, the CDR3 is TGTGCCAGCAGTTGGACAGGGGGAAACTATGGCTACACCTTC. Translated: CASSWTGGNYGYTF.

The genes are TRBV28 and TRBJ1-2; D may be TRBD1 (5 bases). The CDR3 is 14 amino acids. The V gene's germline CDR1 is MDHEN and CDR2 SYDVKM. V was clipped by 3 bases and J by 8 bases, with 16 bases between them. CDR3 coding DNA: TGTGCCAGCAGTTTCACAGGCACCTCGGGGGGCTACACCTTC. It codes for CASSFTGTSGGYTF.

The V and J genes are TRBV18 and TRBJ1-1; D is unclear. Germline V gene lookup returns CDR1 KGHSH and CDR2 LQKENI. V was cut by 3 bases and J by 6 bases, with 14 bases left in between. This CDR3 comprises 14 residues. CDR3 coding DNA: TGTGCCAGCTCACCCCGGGGAGAGCACGCTGAAGCTTTCTTT. Translated, it gives CASSPRGEHAEAFF.

V and J are TRBV5-4 and TRBJ1-1; 8 bases match TRBD1. This CDR3 contains 14 residues. The V and J ends lost 4 bases and 1 base, in that order; junction bases with no gene match: 3. From germline, CDR1 is SGHNT and CDR2 YYREEE (reference sequence). The DNA of the CDR3 is TGTGCCAGCAGCGGTGACAGGGGGAACACTGAAGCTTTCTTT. Translating it yields CASSGDRGNTEAFF.

DNA for the CDR3: TGTGCCAGCAGCCCAACCCGTTACACTGAAGCTTTCTTT. Its translation: CASSPTRYTEAFF. The chain couples TRBV5-4 to TRBJ1-1; no clear D gene. The CDR3 consists of 13 residues. Germline V gene data show CDR1 as SGHNT and CDR2 as YYREEE (reference sequence). The ends were cut back, 4 bases at V and 3 bases at J, with 10 bases in the middle.

The CDR3 region is CASSDRTYSGNTIYF. Here the CDR3 DNA reads TGTGCCAGCTCGGACAGGACCTACTCCGGAAACACCATATATTTT. V and J are TRBV6-1 and TRBJ1-3; 7 nucleotides agree with TRBD1. The CDR3 has 15 amino acids. Per germline, CDR1 MNHNS and CDR2 SASEGT. V gave up 8 bases and J gave up 4 bases; unmatched junction bases: 11.

The J gene is TRBJ2-1, the V gene TRBV19; D uncertain. The germline V and J ends were trimmed by 1 base and 9 bases, with 10 bases remaining between them. Germline CDR1 is LNHDA and CDR2 is SQIVND (reference sequence). This CDR3 spans 13 amino acids. In DNA form, the CDR3 reads TGTGCCAGTAGTATAGGTGAATACGGTGAGCAGTTCTTC. Translation: CASSIGEYGEQFF.

The chain couples TRBV4-1 to TRBJ2-7; TRBD1 matches at 7 bases. CDR1 MGHRA and CDR2 YSYEKL come from the germline V gene. V was clipped by 2 bases and J by 3 bases; unmatched bases: 7. This CDR3 is built from 15 residues. CDR3 protein: CASSQTPGQLYEQYF. CDR3 nucleotide sequence: TGCGCCAGCAGCCAAACTCCGGGACAGCTCTACGAGCAGTACTTC.

The rearrangement joins TRBV9 to TRBJ2-2, with 8 bases matching TRBD2. V gave up 0 bases and J gave up 8 bases; unmatched junction bases: 9. Germline V gives CDR1 SGDLS, CDR2 YYNGEE. The CDR3 extends over 16 amino acids. Here the CDR3 reads CASSVDVSGMSGELFF. The DNA for the CDR3 is TGTGCCAGCAGCGTAGACGTTAGCGGGATGTCAGGGGAGCTGTTTTTT.

The chain carries TRBV19 and TRBJ2-7, with 9 positions matching TRBD1. This CDR3 is built from 13 residues. Germline CDR1 is LNHDA and CDR2 is SQIVND (reference sequence). V shed 3 bases, J shed 6 bases, and the junction held 3 bases outside the gene matches. CDR3 sequence reads: CASSITGGGEQYF. Here the CDR3 DNA reads TGTGCCAGTAGTATCACAGGGGGCGGCGAGCAGTACTTC.

Regarding this clone: Other nucleotide sequences from this sample produce the same CDR3. This chain connects TRBV7-9 to TRBJ2-7, with 7 bases fitting TRBD1. CDR1 is SEHNR, CDR2 FQNEAQ, per germline (reference sequence). V was clipped by 5 bases and J by 1 base; unmatched bases: 2. The CDR3 has 13 residues. The CDR3 is CASSVGQSYEQYF. The CDR3 region has the DNA TGTGCCAGCAGCGTGGGACAGTCCTACGAGCAGTACTTC.

The sample holds one count of this clone. Other DNA sequences from this sample encode an identical CDR3 as well. The chain combines TRBV28 with TRBJ2-5; D may be TRBD1 or TRBD2 (6 bases each). This CDR3 has 13 residues. In germline, CDR1 is MDHEN, CDR2 SYDVKM. Trimming took off 4 bases at V and 3 bases at J, with 9 bases between the two ends. Here the CDR3 reads CASSSGGEETQYF. CDR3 nucleotides: TGTGCCAGCAGTTCCGGGGGCGAAGAGACCCAGTACTTC. Full variable domain (remainder filled in from reference TRBV28 and TRBJ2-5): DVKVTQSSRYLVKRTGEKVFLECVQDMDHENMFWYRQDPGLGLRLIYFSYDVKMKEKGDIPEGYSVSREKKERFSLILESASTNQTSMYLCASSSGGEETQYFGPGTRLLVL.

The chain has TRBV6-5 and TRBJ2-1; a weak D match, TRBD2 (5 bases). This CDR3 contains 15 residues. V was pared by 6 bases and J by 6 bases, with 18 bases between. In germline, CDR1 is MNHEY, CDR2 SVGAGI. The chain's CDR3 is CASSPFGIEGNEQFF. The CDR3 DNA reads TGTGCCAGCAGCCCTTTCGGAATAGAGGGCAATGAGCAGTTCTTC.

The V and J genes are TRBV4-1 and TRBJ2-2; 8 bases are shared with TRBD2. The CDR3 has 15 amino acids. The ends lost 3 bases at V and 3 bases at J; junction bases unmatched: 3. Germline values: CDR1 MGHRA, CDR2 YSYEKL. CDR3 coding DNA: TGCGCCAGCAGCCAGAGCGGGAGTTACACCGGGGAGCTGTTTTTT. Translated: CASSQSGSYTGELFF.

The V gene is TRBV19, the J gene TRBJ1-1; the D gene is possibly TRBD1 (5 bases). With 10 bases removed from V and 0 bases from J, the gap between germline ends came to 15 bases. CDR3 size: 14 residues. Germline assignment: CDR1 LNHDA and CDR2 SQIVND (reference sequence). The CDR3 sequence is CATTMGRLNTEAFF. The CDR3 region has the DNA TGTGCCACCACTATGGGACGGTTGAACACTGAAGCTTTCTTT.

The table lists this clone with a count of one. V and J are TRBV7-9 and TRBJ2-7; TRBD2 aligns across 16 bases. V trimming: 2 bases; J trimming: 7 bases; junction bases outside the gene matches: 11. The germline V gene has CDR1 SEHNR and CDR2 FQNEAQ (reference sequence). CDR3 length: 18 amino acids. DNA of the CDR3: TGTGCCAGCAGCTTAACCCCGGGACTAGCGGGAGGGCCGGGGGAGCAGTACTTC. It encodes CASSLTPGLAGGPGEQYF.

This clone is a singleton in its sample. The chain recombines TRBV28 with TRBJ1-1; 8 bases agree with TRBD1. Trimming removed 8 bases from V and 6 bases from J; junction bases left unmatched: 11. Germline V gives CDR1 MDHEN, CDR2 SYDVKM. This CDR3 spans 14 amino acids. CDR3: CASEIGAGGSEAFF. The DNA for the CDR3 is TGTGCCAGCGAAATAGGGGCAGGGGGCTCTGAAGCTTTCTTT.

The DNA for the CDR3 is TGTGCCAGCTCGAGCTTGGGACTAGCCTACGAGCAGTACTTC. Translated: CASSSLGLAYEQYF. This sequence joins TRBV7-9 and TRBJ2-7; 8 nucleotides align to TRBD2. Trimming took 8 bases from V and 2 from J; bases not matched to a gene: 8. Germline V gene data show CDR1 as SEHNR and CDR2 as FQNEAQ (reference sequence). CDR3 length: 14 amino acids.

The count of this clone is one. J is TRBJ2-1 and V is TRBV13, with 11 bases matching TRBD2. With 3 bases clipped from V and 4 bases from J, the junction kept 5 bases outside the gene matches. The CDR3 runs 16 residues. The germline CDR1 and CDR2 sequences are PRHDT and FYEKMQ (reference sequence). CDR3 DNA: TGTGCCAGCAGCTTGCAGGCTAGCGGGAGGTACAATGAGCAGTTCTTC. Amino acids: CASSLQASGRYNEQFF.

This sequence joins TRBV5-6 and TRBJ1-1; possible D gene TRBD1, 6 bases. Germline-derived CDR1 and CDR2 are SGHDT and YYEEEE. The CDR3 consists of 15 residues. The V end lost 2 bases, the J end lost 3 bases, and 14 bases lay between the germline ends. The CDR3 loop is CASSFQGIEDTEAFF. CDR3 sequence (DNA): TGTGCCAGCAGCTTTCAGGGGATAGAGGACACTGAAGCTTTCTTT.

This clone was seen a handful of times. The same CDR3 also results from other DNA sequences found in this sample. This chain links TRBV5-6 with TRBJ2-7, with no clear D. The germline CDR1 and CDR2 sequences are SGHDT and YYEEEE. V lost 0 bases and J 5 bases, leaving 6 bases between the germline ends. The CDR3 loop spans 12 amino acids. The CDR3 is CASSLGTHEQYF. DNA for the CDR3: TGTGCCAGCAGCTTGGGAACCCACGAGCAGTACTTC.

The chain links TRBV6-1 to TRBJ2-1; no definite D call. There are 15 residues in the CDR3. Germline CDR1 reads MNHNS; CDR2 reads SASEGT. The V end was cut by 6 bases, the J end by 4 bases, with 16 bases between. The DNA for the CDR3 is TGTGCCAGCAGAGTAGATCGGACGGGTTACAATGAGCAGTTCTTC. Protein product: CASRVDRTGYNEQFF.

Of note for this clone: The sample holds other DNA sequences that translate to the same CDR3. V and J are TRBV7-9 and TRBJ2-1, with D possibly matching TRBD1 (7 bases). Trimming shortened V by 0 bases and J by 4 bases, and 13 bases separated the two germline ends. The CDR3 covers 16 residues. The germline V gene has CDR1 SEHNR and CDR2 FQNEAQ (reference sequence). The CDR3 region is CASSLAAGGPYNEQFF. CDR3 in DNA: TGTGCCAGCAGCTTAGCGGCAGGGGGGCCATACAATGAGCAGTTCTTC.

This rearrangement joins TRBV19 to TRBJ2-7, with D uncertain. The CDR3 is made up of 14 amino acids. Between the trimmed V and J ends, which lost 1 base and 1 base, there was a span of 8 bases. The germline V gene encodes CDR1 LNHDA and CDR2 SQIVND (reference sequence). The CDR3 protein is CASSIGALSYEQYF. CDR3 DNA: TGTGCCAGTAGTATAGGAGCCTTATCCTACGAGCAGTACTTC.

The chain is built from TRBV27 and TRBJ2-5; 8 bases line up with TRBD1. The CDR3 runs to 15 residues. The germline V gene has CDR1 MNHEY and CDR2 SMNVEV (reference sequence). V was pared by 6 bases and J by 2 bases, with 8 bases of the junction left unmatched. The CDR3 DNA sequence: TGTGCCAGCAGGCACGGGACAGGCTTACAAGAGACCCAGTACTTC. Residues: CASRHGTGLQETQYF.

This sequence joins TRBV13 and TRBJ2-5; weak D call: TRBD2 (6 bases). The end of the DNA fits TRBJ2-7 better, so the J call may be wrong. Germline V gives CDR1 PRHDT, CDR2 FYEKMQ (reference sequence). This CDR3 spans 15 amino acids. The CDR3 region has the DNA TGTGCCAGCAGCTCCGACTTAGCGGAGCCCTACGAGCAGTACTTC. The encoded protein is CASSSDLAEPYEQYF.

This chain connects TRBV7-2 to TRBJ2-1; D is perhaps TRBD1 (5 bases). Germline CDR1 is SGHTA and CDR2 is FQGNSA. V lost 3 bases to trimming and J lost 4 bases, with 10 bases between them. There are 14 residues in the CDR3. The CDR3, as DNA: TGTGCCAGCAGCTTGGTTCCAGGGTACAATGAGCAGTTCTTC. It yields the protein CASSLVPGYNEQFF.